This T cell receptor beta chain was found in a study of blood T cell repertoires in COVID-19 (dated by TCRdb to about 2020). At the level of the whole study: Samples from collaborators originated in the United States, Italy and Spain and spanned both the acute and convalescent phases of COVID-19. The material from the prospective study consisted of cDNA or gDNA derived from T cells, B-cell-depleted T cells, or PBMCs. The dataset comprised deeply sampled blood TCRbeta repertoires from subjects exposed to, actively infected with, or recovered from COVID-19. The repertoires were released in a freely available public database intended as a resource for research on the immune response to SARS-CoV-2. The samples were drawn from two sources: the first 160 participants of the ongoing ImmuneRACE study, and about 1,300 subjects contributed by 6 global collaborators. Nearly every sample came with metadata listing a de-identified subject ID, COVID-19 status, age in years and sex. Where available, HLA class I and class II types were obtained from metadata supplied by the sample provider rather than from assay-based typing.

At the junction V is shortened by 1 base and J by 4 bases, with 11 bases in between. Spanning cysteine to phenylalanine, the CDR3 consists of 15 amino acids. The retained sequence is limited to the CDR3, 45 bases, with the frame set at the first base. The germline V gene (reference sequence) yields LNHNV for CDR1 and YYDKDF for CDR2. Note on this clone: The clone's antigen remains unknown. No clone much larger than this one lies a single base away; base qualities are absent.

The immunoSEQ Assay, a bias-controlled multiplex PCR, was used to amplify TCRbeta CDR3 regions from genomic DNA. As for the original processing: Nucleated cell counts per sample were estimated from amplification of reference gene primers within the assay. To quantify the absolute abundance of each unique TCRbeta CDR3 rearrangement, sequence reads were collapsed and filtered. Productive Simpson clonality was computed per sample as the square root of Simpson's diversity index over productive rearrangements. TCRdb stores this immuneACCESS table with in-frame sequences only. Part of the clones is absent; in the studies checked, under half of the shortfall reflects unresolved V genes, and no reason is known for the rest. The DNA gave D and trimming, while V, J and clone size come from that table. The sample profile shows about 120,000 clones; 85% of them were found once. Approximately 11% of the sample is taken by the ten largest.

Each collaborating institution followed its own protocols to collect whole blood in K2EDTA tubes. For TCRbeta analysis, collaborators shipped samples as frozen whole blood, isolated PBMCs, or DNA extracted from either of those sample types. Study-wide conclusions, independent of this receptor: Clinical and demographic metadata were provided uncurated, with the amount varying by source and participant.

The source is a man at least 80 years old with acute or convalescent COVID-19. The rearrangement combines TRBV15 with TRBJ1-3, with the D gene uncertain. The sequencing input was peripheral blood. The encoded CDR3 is CATSRGETAGNTIYF. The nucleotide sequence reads TGTGCCACCAGCAGAGGGGAGACGGCCGGAAACACCATATATTTT.